This TCR beta chain originates from a study of Tregs in tolerant kidney transplant recipients. Regarding the study as a whole: For some patients, primers changed over time, blocking nucleotide-level comparison. The most relevant donor-specific Treg TCRbeta repertoire apparently came from expansion with activated donor B cells.

This table comes from immunoSEQ multiplex PCR, and its TCRdb copy is limited to in-frame clones, with some not included. The repertoire holds tens of thousands of clones, about 91% seen once, with approximately 0.35% in the top ten. This CDR3 contains 17 residues. Germline-derived CDR1 and CDR2 are MDHEN and SYDVKM. The V end lost 9 bases, the J end lost 4 bases, and 28 bases lay between the germline ends. Note on this clone: Its target is not known.

This chain connects TRBV28 to TRBJ2-7; D is possibly TRBD1 or TRBD2 (5 bases each). This specimen was Tregs from blood, taken before the transplant. The TCR originated in a human donor who received a combined kidney and bone marrow transplant. CDR3 loop: CARPLTKGRSHFYEQYF. The CDR3 DNA reads TGTGCCAGACCACTTACTAAGGGACGGTCGCACTTTTACGAGCAGTACTTC.